These T cell receptor beta chains were read from a single sample in a study of response to subunit inactivated influenza vaccine. MiXCR was run by TCRdb on the RT-PCR reads, yielding one entry per CDR3 protein. The sample carries 500,000 to 700,000 distinct CDR3 sequences, approximately 24% recorded once. This same sample was also part of a study on T cells expressing NK-cell markers.

Here the sequenced sample was CD4+ T cells sorted from PBMCs, taken less than 13 days after vaccination. Receptors were obtained from a man aged 50 to 59 who received an inactivated influenza vaccine. CDR3s include the opening cysteine and the closing phenylalanine or tryptophan. D genes are given only for firm matches. Size is omitted from some rows. Given values are once, few, many or a class for expanded clones.

j_gene: TRBJ1-5; v_gene: TRBV20-1; d_gene: NA; abundance: few; CDR3nt: TGCAGTGCCCTCGGGCAGGCCCATCAGCCCCAGCATTTT; CDR3aa: CSALGQAHQPQHF
j_gene: TRBJ2-1; v_gene: TRBV7-8; d_gene: NA; abundance: NA; CDR3nt: TGTGCCAGCAGCTTAGCGGTCAGGGGTTTTACCAATGAGCAGTTCTTC; CDR3aa: CASSLAVRGFTNEQFF
j_gene: TRBJ2-1; v_gene: TRBV12-3/TRBV12-4; d_gene: NA; abundance: NA; CDR3nt: TGTGCCAGCAATGGCGGTGGGGCCAGCTCCTACAATGAGCAGTTCTTC; CDR3aa: CASNGGGASSYNEQFF
j_gene: TRBJ1-4; v_gene: TRBV18; d_gene: TRBD1; abundance: NA; CDR3nt: TGTGCCAGCTCATATCGTCCAGGGGGAAATGAAAAACTGTTTTTT; CDR3aa: CASSYRPGGNEKLFF
j_gene: TRBJ2-7; v_gene: TRBV7-2; d_gene: TRBD1; abundance: many; CDR3nt: TGTGCCAGCAGCCCCGTATCAGGGGGTGATGAGCAGTACTTC; CDR3aa: CASSPVSGGDEQYF
j_gene: TRBJ2-2; v_gene: TRBV6-2/TRBV6-3; d_gene: NA; abundance: NA; CDR3nt: TGTGCCAGCACCCGCGACACCGGGGAGCTGTTTTTT; CDR3aa: CASTRDTGELFF
j_gene: TRBJ1-2; v_gene: TRBV2; d_gene: TRBD1; abundance: few; CDR3nt: TGTGCCAGCAGTCCCGGGACAGGGTTAGGTGGCTACACCTTC; CDR3aa: CASSPGTGLGGYTF
j_gene: TRBJ1-2; v_gene: TRBV12-3/TRBV12-4; d_gene: NA; abundance: NA; CDR3nt: TGTGCCAGCAGTCCCAGAGGGACACAGAGCCGTGGCTACACCTTC; CDR3aa: CASSPRGTQSRGYTF
j_gene: TRBJ2-3; v_gene: TRBV20-1; d_gene: NA; abundance: many; CDR3nt: TGCAGTGCCCGGGGGATCACAGATACGCAGTATTTT; CDR3aa: CSARGITDTQYF
j_gene: TRBJ2-3; v_gene: TRBV3-1; d_gene: NA; abundance: NA; CDR3nt: TGTGCCAGCAGCGGACAACCCGGGGGTACGCAGTATTTT; CDR3aa: CASSGQPGGTQYF
j_gene: TRBJ2-5; v_gene: TRBV10-3; d_gene: TRBD2; abundance: NA; CDR3nt: TGTGCCATCAGCCACGGACTAGCGGGAGGGCAGGAGACCCAGTACTTC; CDR3aa: CAISHGLAGGQETQYF
j_gene: TRBJ1-1; v_gene: TRBV29-1; d_gene: NA; abundance: few; CDR3nt: TGCAGCGGGGCCAATGCCGAGGGTGAAGCTTTCTTT; CDR3aa: CSGANAEGEAFF
j_gene: TRBJ1-2; v_gene: TRBV20-1; d_gene: TRBD1; abundance: many; CDR3nt: TGCAGTGCTAGAGAGACAGGGTGGGACTATGGCTACACCTTC; CDR3aa: CSARETGWDYGYTF
j_gene: TRBJ1-1; v_gene: TRBV12-3/TRBV12-4; d_gene: NA; abundance: many; CDR3nt: TGTGCCAGCAGGCCCGCGTCGTGGAACACTGAAGCTTTCTTT; CDR3aa: CASRPASWNTEAFF
j_gene: TRBJ2-1; v_gene: TRBV12-3/TRBV12-4; d_gene: TRBD1; abundance: few; CDR3nt: TGTGCCAGCAGTTTAGTGGGACAGGGTAGGGTCCAGTTCTTC; CDR3aa: CASSLVGQGRVQFF
j_gene: TRBJ2-5; v_gene: TRBV29-1; d_gene: NA; abundance: NA; CDR3nt: TGCAGCGTCTCTTGGGGGCACCAAGAGACCCAGTACTTC; CDR3aa: CSVSWGHQETQYF
j_gene: TRBJ2-2; v_gene: TRBV6-1; d_gene: NA; abundance: NA; CDR3nt: TGTGCCAGCAACCTACGTTCTACCGGGGAGCTGTTTTTT; CDR3aa: CASNLRSTGELFF
j_gene: TRBJ2-3; v_gene: TRBV20-1; d_gene: TRBD2; abundance: few; CDR3nt: TGCAGTGCTACCGACCTGAGCGGGGGGAACACAGATACGCAGTATTTT; CDR3aa: CSATDLSGGNTDTQYF
j_gene: TRBJ1-1; v_gene: TRBV5-6; d_gene: NA; abundance: NA; CDR3nt: TGTGCCAGCAGCTTGTGGCAACCTAACACTGAAGCTTTCTTT; CDR3aa: CASSLWQPNTEAFF
j_gene: TRBJ1-3; v_gene: TRBV7-9; d_gene: NA; abundance: few; CDR3nt: TGTGCCAGCAGCTTAGGTTGGGGACCGAGCTCTGGAAACACCATATATTTT; CDR3aa: CASSLGWGPSSGNTIYF
j_gene: TRBJ2-1; v_gene: TRBV7-2; d_gene: TRBD2; abundance: few; CDR3nt: TGTGCCAGCAGCTTAGCGGGACTAGCGGGAGGGTACAATGAGCAGTTCTTC; CDR3aa: CASSLAGLAGGYNEQFF
j_gene: TRBJ2-3; v_gene: TRBV12-3/TRBV12-4; d_gene: NA; abundance: few; CDR3nt: TGTGCCAGCAGGTTACAGCACACAGATACGCAGTATTTT; CDR3aa: CASRLQHTDTQYF
j_gene: TRBJ2-7; v_gene: TRBV5-4; d_gene: TRBD1; abundance: NA; CDR3nt: TGTGCCATCAGCCCCGGAACAGGGGGCAACGAGCAGTACTTC; CDR3aa: CAISPGTGGNEQYF
j_gene: TRBJ1-2; v_gene: TRBV10-3; d_gene: NA; abundance: NA; CDR3nt: TGTGCCATCAGTCCTGAACAGGGACGAGTTGGCTACACCTTC; CDR3aa: CAISPEQGRVGYTF
j_gene: TRBJ2-1; v_gene: TRBV7-2; d_gene: TRBD2; abundance: NA; CDR3nt: TGTGCCAGCAGCAAACGACTAGCGGGGGGCAGCGATGAGCAGTTCTTC; CDR3aa: CASSKRLAGGSDEQFF
j_gene: TRBJ2-2; v_gene: TRBV4-2; d_gene: NA; abundance: NA; CDR3nt: TGTGCCAGCAGCCAAGCACTCAGTGCCACCACCGGGGAGCTGTTTTTT; CDR3aa: CASSQALSATTGELFF
j_gene: TRBJ2-7; v_gene: TRBV12-3/TRBV12-4; d_gene: TRBD2; abundance: few; CDR3nt: TGTGCCAGCAGACATGCAGGGACTAGCGACTACGAGCAGTACTTC; CDR3aa: CASRHAGTSDYEQYF
j_gene: TRBJ2-7; v_gene: TRBV29-1; d_gene: NA; abundance: NA; CDR3nt: TGCAGCGTTGGACAGCGGGACAGAGGTGGATACGAGCAGTACTTC; CDR3aa: CSVGQRDRGGYEQYF
j_gene: TRBJ2-2; v_gene: TRBV4-3; d_gene: NA; abundance: few; CDR3nt: TGCGCCAGCTCCACGAGTCTATTAGCTGGGGAGCTGTTTTTT; CDR3aa: CASSTSLLAGELFF
j_gene: TRBJ2-3; v_gene: TRBV7-7; d_gene: NA; abundance: few; CDR3nt: TGTGCTAGCGCCCCAGGCCGGGACGCCTCAGATACGCAGTATTTT; CDR3aa: CASAPGRDASDTQYF
j_gene: TRBJ2-3; v_gene: TRBV5-1; d_gene: NA; abundance: NA; CDR3nt: TGCGCCAGCCGGCTTCATGAGTCAGATACGCAGTATTTT; CDR3aa: CASRLHESDTQYF
j_gene: TRBJ1-1; v_gene: TRBV7-2; d_gene: NA; abundance: NA; CDR3nt: TGTGCCAGCAGCTTAACGCCCGGGGCCACTGAAGCTTTCTTT; CDR3aa: CASSLTPGATEAFF
j_gene: TRBJ2-1; v_gene: TRBV4-2; d_gene: NA; abundance: few; CDR3nt: TGTGCCAGCAGCCAAGGACCCGGAGGGGGTGATCTCAATGAGCAGTTCTTC; CDR3aa: CASSQGPGGGDLNEQFF
j_gene: TRBJ2-3; v_gene: TRBV29-1; d_gene: NA; abundance: few; CDR3nt: TGCAGCGTTGAAGACAGGGGTCTTAGCACAGATACGCAGTATTTT; CDR3aa: CSVEDRGLSTDTQYF
j_gene: TRBJ2-1; v_gene: TRBV20-1; d_gene: NA; abundance: few; CDR3nt: TGCAGTGCTAGCCGTTCCGATGGGCCTTACAATGAGCAGTTCTTC; CDR3aa: CSASRSDGPYNEQFF
j_gene: TRBJ2-3; v_gene: TRBV4-1; d_gene: NA; abundance: few; CDR3nt: TGCGCCAGCAGCCAGGGAGGACGGAGCACAGATACGCAGTATTTT; CDR3aa: CASSQGGRSTDTQYF
j_gene: TRBJ2-5; v_gene: TRBV6-1; d_gene: TRBD1; abundance: once; CDR3nt: TGTGCCAGCAGTGCGGACAGGGCAAAGACCCAGTACTTC; CDR3aa: CASSADRAKTQYF